The 17 T cell receptor beta chains reported below all come from one sample, sequenced in a study of T-cell reconstitution after alpha-beta-depleted transplantation in children. Unique molecular identifiers were built into the TCRbeta library. MiXCR, run by TCRdb on the PCR reads, gives a single entry per CDR3 protein. This table has 500,000 to 600,000 distinct CDR3 sequences, roughly 18% appearing once. Here the sequenced sample was PBMCs from the stem cell graft donor, taken from the stem cell graft. Receptors were obtained from a human donor who donated a stem cell graft to a child with acute lymphoblastic leukemia.

This CDR3 is CASSTLTSGVHEQYF. As DNA, the CDR3 is TGTGCCAGCAGCACCCTCACTAGCGGGGTCCACGAGCAGTACTTC. The chain recombines TRBV11-2 with TRBJ2-7, with 10 bases that match TRBD2. CDR3 size: 15 residues. In germline, CDR1 is SGHAT, CDR2 FQNNGV. V lost 5 bases and J lost 5; bases outside the gene matches: 9.

This clonotype was observed a few times. The rearrangement links TRBV12-3 or TRBV12-4 to TRBJ1-2, with D perhaps TRBD1 (6 bases). V was shortened by 1 base and J by 4 bases, with 10 bases between the two germline ends. The CDR3 has 14 residues. The CDR3 region is CASSLGTEIYGYTF. CDR3 nucleotide sequence: TGTGCCAGCAGTTTAGGGACAGAAATCTATGGCTACACCTTC.

The chain is built from TRBV7-8 and TRBJ2-3; 8 bases fit TRBD2. Germline lookup yields CDR1 SGHVS and CDR2 FQNEAQ. J gave up 6 bases and V 5 bases, and 10 bases lay outside the gene matches. The CDR3 runs to 15 residues. The CDR3 protein is CASSAQGLVSDTQYF. CDR3 sequence (DNA): TGTGCCAGCAGCGCCCAGGGACTAGTGTCCGATACGCAGTATTTT.

This clonotype has at least ten counts. This chain links TRBV5-1 with TRBJ2-7; 10 bases fit TRBD1. Trimming at V came to 5 bases and at J to 3 bases, leaving 2 bases not matched to a gene. CDR3 length equals 13 residues. Looked up from germline, CDR1 is SGHRS and CDR2 is YFSETQ. The CDR3 nucleotides read TGCGCCAGCAGGACAGGGGGCGGCTACGAGCAGTACTTC. It codes for CASRTGGGYEQYF.

A single count supports this clonotype. The V gene is TRBV29-1, the J gene TRBJ2-1; D possibly corresponds to TRBD1 (5 bases). Trimming left V 3 bases short and J 1 base short, with 10 bases between. The germline V gene encodes CDR1 SQVTM and CDR2 ANQGSEA. This CDR3 contains 14 residues. The CDR3 loop is CSVDGQGSYNEQFF. CDR3 sequence (DNA): TGCAGCGTTGATGGGCAGGGATCCTACAATGAGCAGTTCTTC.

The CDR3, as DNA: TGTGCCAGCTCACCTCTTCCAGGGGTACAGACCCAGTACTTC. Its protein is CASSPLPGVQTQYF. This sequence joins TRBV18 and TRBJ2-5; D perhaps matches TRBD1 (6 bases). The CDR3 runs 14 residues. The germline V and J ends were trimmed by 3 bases and 6 bases, with 14 bases remaining between them. CDR1 and CDR2 (germline): KGHSH, LQKENI.

This clonotype was observed a handful of times. This sequence joins TRBV15 and TRBJ2-7; tentatively, D is TRBD2 (7 bases). Trimming stripped 2 bases from V and 4 bases from J, with 15 bases between. CDR1 is LNHNV and CDR2 is YYDKDF in the germline V gene (reference sequence). The CDR3 runs 15 residues. CDR3 nucleotide sequence: TGTGCCACCAGCAGATCAAGGGGGGGGCAATACGAGCAGTACTTC. Translation: CATSRSRGGQYEQYF.

This clonotype was seen more than once but under ten times. This chain links TRBV29-1 with TRBJ2-3; D is unresolved. Germline loops: CDR1 SQVTM, CDR2 ANQGSEA. The length of the CDR3 is 12 residues. V lost 1 base and J 4 bases, leaving 6 bases between the germline ends. The CDR3 is CSVEVQPDTQYF. In nucleotides, the CDR3 is TGCAGCGTTGAAGTGCAACCAGATACGCAGTATTTT.

This clonotype has just a few counts. The chain joins TRBV20-1 to TRBJ1-2; TRBD1 aligns across 7 bases. This CDR3 has 15 residues. CDR1 DFQATT and CDR2 SNEGSKA come from the germline V gene (reference sequence). V lost 7 bases to trimming and J lost 4 bases; unmatched junction nucleotides: 15. The CDR3 loop is CSVLKQGIGAYGYTF. The CDR3 region has the DNA TGCAGTGTTCTCAAACAGGGGATAGGGGCCTATGGCTACACCTTC.

The chain has TRBV7-9 and TRBJ2-5; 8 nucleotides align to TRBD1. Trimming cost V 5 bases and J 3 bases; bases outside gene matches: 8. The CDR3 is made up of 15 amino acids. The germline V gene has CDR1 SEHNR and CDR2 FQNEAQ (reference sequence). The CDR3 DNA reads as TGTGCCAGCAGCCCCAGCCACAGGGGGGAAGAGACCCAGTACTTC. Amino acids: CASSPSHRGEETQYF.

This chain connects TRBV20-1 to TRBJ2-1; 8 nucleotides align to TRBD2. Trimming cost V 4 bases and J 4 bases; bases outside gene matches: 9. CDR1 is DFQATT and CDR2 is SNEGSKA in the germline V gene (reference sequence). The CDR3 contains 15 residues. CDR3 protein: CSAKGGAGEYNEQFF. The CDR3 DNA reads as TGCAGTGCTAAGGGGGGAGCGGGGGAATACAATGAGCAGTTCTTC.

This clonotype was detected a few times. A much larger clone lies a single base off, so this may be a read error. The chain uses TRBV7-8 and TRBJ2-7; D call uncertain. In germline, CDR1 is SGHVS, CDR2 FQNEAQ. V gave up 8 bases and J gave up 3 bases, with 8 bases separating them. The CDR3 is 11 amino acids. CDR3 sequence: CASRDYYEQYF. The DNA for the CDR3 is TGTGCCAGCCGTGATTACTACGAGCAGTACTTC.

This clonotype has only a few counts. V is TRBV7-3 and J is TRBJ1-2, with D uncertain. In germline, CDR1 is SGHTA, CDR2 FQGTGA. The CDR3 totals 13 residues. Between the trimmed V and J ends, which lost 8 bases and 5 bases, there was a span of 15 bases. As DNA, the CDR3 is TGTGCCAGCGGACTAGGGTCCTCATATGGCTACACCTTC. The encoded protein is CASGLGSSYGYTF.

This clonotype was seen a few times. The chain joins TRBV6-5 to TRBJ1-2; D ambiguous. CDR3 length: 15 residues. Trimming stripped 3 bases from V and 4 bases from J, with 15 bases between. CDR1 and CDR2 (germline): MNHEY, SVGAGI. CDR3 protein: CASSYHSRASYGYTF. The DNA for the CDR3 is TGTGCCAGCAGTTATCATTCGAGGGCTTCCTATGGCTACACCTTC.

This clonotype was detected a few times. V gene TRBV28 combines with J gene TRBJ1-5; weak D call: TRBD1 (5 bases). Germline V gives CDR1 MDHEN, CDR2 SYDVKM. V lost 2 bases and J 3 bases, leaving 11 bases between the germline ends. The CDR3 totals 15 residues. The DNA of the CDR3 is TGTGCCAGCAGTTTAACCGGGGCCCCCAATCAGCCCCAGCATTTT. It codes for CASSLTGAPNQPQHF.

The V call is TRBV20-1, the J call TRBJ1-2, with 10 bases matching TRBD1. The V segment lost 5 bases and the J segment 8 bases; nucleotides outside the gene matches: 14. Germline CDR1 is DFQATT and CDR2 is SNEGSKA (reference sequence). This CDR3 region has 15 residues. CDR3 residues: CSALSWDRGQGGYTF. In nucleotides, the CDR3 is TGCAGTGCTCTTAGTTGGGACAGGGGACAAGGAGGCTACACCTTC.

The V call is TRBV5-1, the J call TRBJ2-7; 9 bases are a match to TRBD2. This CDR3 has 18 residues. The trim removed 1 base at V and 4 bases at J, leaving 15 bases unmatched. Germline V gene sequence: CDR1 SGHRS, CDR2 YFSETQ. The CDR3 coding sequence is TGCGCCAGCAGCTTGATCCCCGCGCTAGCGGGACCCTCATACGAGCAGTACTTC. It encodes CASSLIPALAGPSYEQYF.